A single sample gave rise to the 21 T cell receptor beta chains below, sequenced in a study of blood T cells in healthy people across ages. Primers used in a second PCR of roughly 6 to 12 cycles were a sample-barcoded 5' primer and a J-beta primer mix. MiXCR was run by TCRdb on the 5' RACE reads, yielding one entry per CDR3 protein. Of 1.5 million to 2 million distinct CDR3 sequences in the sample, roughly 27% were seen once. The sequencing sample was made of blood. These receptors all come from a woman in her 30s in good health.

The genes are TRBV5-1 and TRBJ2-7; D is unresolved. Germline lookup yields CDR1 SGHRS and CDR2 YFSETQ. There are 12 residues in the CDR3. Trimming removed 4 bases from V and 3 bases from J, with 8 bases in between. The CDR3 loop is CASSANIYEQYF. The CDR3 DNA reads as TGCGCCAGCAGCGCGAACATCTACGAGCAGTACTTC.

This clonotype was counted at least ten times. The chain has TRBV7-9 and TRBJ2-4; D may match TRBD1 or TRBD2 (5 bases each). CDR1 SEHNR and CDR2 FQNEAQ come from the germline V gene (reference sequence). The CDR3 is made up of 14 amino acids. V was pared by 2 bases and J by 9 bases, with 14 bases between. The CDR3 coding sequence is TGTGCCAGCAGCTTATCCAGGGACCGGATCATTCAGTACTTC. Its protein product is CASSLSRDRIIQYF. The full variable domain, its missing parts supplied by reference TRBV7-9 and TRBJ2-4, is DTGVSQNPRHKITKRGQNVTFRCDPISEHNRLYWYRQTLGQGPEFLTYFQNEAQLEKSRLLSDRFSAERPKGSFSTLEIQRTEQGDSAMYLCASSLSRDRIIQYFGAGTRLSVL.

This clonotype was seen a handful of times. The chain links TRBV6-5 to TRBJ1-2; perhaps TRBD1 as D (6 bases). CDR3 length: 15 residues. Germline values: CDR1 MNHEY, CDR2 SVGAGI. Deletions cut 0 bases from V and 6 bases from J, with 14 bases between. CDR3 sequence: CASSYSNRAVDGYTF. CDR3 nucleotides: TGTGCCAGCAGTTACTCAAACAGGGCGGTGGATGGCTACACCTTC.

This clonotype was seen at least ten times. V gene TRBV12-3 or TRBV12-4 combines with J gene TRBJ1-2; TRBD1 is a possible D gene (6 bases). This CDR3 contains 16 residues. V lost 2 bases and J 2 bases, leaving 15 bases between the germline ends. The CDR3 region is CASSLFPQGNNYGYTF. The CDR3 nucleotides are TGTGCCAGCAGTTTATTTCCCCAGGGGAACAACTATGGCTACACCTTC.

This clonotype was counted at least ten times. J is TRBJ2-7 and V is TRBV29-1; D may correspond to TRBD1 or TRBD2 (6 bases each). V was cut by 6 bases and J by 5 bases, with 17 bases left in between. The CDR3 sequence is 13 residues long. CDR1 and CDR2 (germline): SQVTM, ANQGSEA. The CDR3 is CSVAGVRGDEQYF. The CDR3 DNA sequence: TGCAGCGTCGCAGGGGTTAGGGGGGACGAGCAGTACTTC.

The chain has TRBV20-1 and TRBJ2-3; tentative D call: TRBD2 (5 bases). The germline V and J ends were trimmed by 6 bases and 0 bases, with 10 bases remaining between them. Germline CDR1 DFQATT, CDR2 SNEGSKA (reference sequence). The CDR3 is 13 residues long. This CDR3 is CSAVAYSTDTQYF. The CDR3 DNA reads TGCAGTGCCGTAGCGTATAGCACAGATACGCAGTATTTT.

V gene TRBV12-3 or TRBV12-4 combines with J gene TRBJ1-2; D is ambiguous. The CDR3 has 14 residues. Trimming removed 1 base at V and 10 bases at J, with 16 bases between. CDR3 nucleotide sequence: TGTGCCAGCAGTTTAGGAGGGCCCCTTAATGACTACACCTTC. Residues: CASSLGGPLNDYTF.

This clonotype was seen only once. The chain carries TRBV6-5 and TRBJ1-6; maybe TRBD1 (6 bases). CDR1 MNHEY and CDR2 SVGAGI come from the germline V gene. Trimming pared 0 bases from V and 6 bases from J, leaving 12 bases between. The CDR3 spans 16 residues. CDR3 loop: CASSYSKGHRNSPLHF. DNA of the CDR3: TGTGCCAGCAGTTACTCGAAGGGACATCGTAATTCACCCCTCCACTTT.

This clonotype occurred a few times. The chain links TRBV4-2 to TRBJ1-4; D might be TRBD1 (5 bases). Germline lookup yields CDR1 LGHNA and CDR2 YNFKEQ. Trimming took off 3 bases at V and 7 bases at J, with 18 bases between the two ends. The CDR3 contains 16 residues. CDR3 nucleotide sequence: TGTGCCAGCAGCCACAGTTTGGGGCAGGGAGGTGAAAAACTGTTTTTT. Its protein product is CASSHSLGQGGEKLFF.

This clonotype was counted a few times. One base away lies a much larger clone, so this may be a sequencing read error. The V call is TRBV29-1, the J call TRBJ2-5; 8 bases fit TRBD2. Germline assignment: CDR1 SQVTM and CDR2 ANQGSEA. V gave up 8 bases and J gave up 11 bases; unmatched junction bases: 16. The CDR3 is 13 residues long. The DNA of the CDR3 is TGCAGCTCCGGACTAGCTAGAGTGAATGAGCAGTACTTC. This codes for CSSGLARVNEQYF.

This clonotype has a handful of counts. V and J are TRBV7-6 and TRBJ2-3, with 8 positions matching TRBD2. Germline V gene lookup returns CDR1 SGHVS and CDR2 FNYEAQ. Trimming cost V 1 base and J 4 bases; bases outside gene matches: 10. This CDR3 is built from 17 residues. DNA of the CDR3: TGTGCCAGCAGCTTAGGGTGGAGGCGGGGGGCCCCAGATACGCAGTATTTT. It is translated as CASSLGWRRGAPDTQYF.

This clonotype has a handful of counts. The chain carries TRBV5-1 and TRBJ2-7; TRBD1 agrees at 7 bases. The CDR3 is made up of 14 amino acids. V gave up 5 bases and J gave up 1 base; unmatched junction bases: 6. Looked up from germline, CDR1 is SGHRS and CDR2 is YFSETQ. CDR3 nucleotides: TGCGCCAGCAGTACGTGGACAGGATCCTACGAGCAGTACTTC. Residues: CASSTWTGSYEQYF.

The sample holds a few counts of this clonotype. J is TRBJ2-7 and V is TRBV7-9; TRBD1 aligns across 9 bases. After removal of 2 bases from V and 4 bases from J, the junction contained 12 bases not matched to a gene. The CDR3 sequence is 17 residues long. CDR1 is SEHNR, CDR2 FQNEAQ, per germline (reference sequence). CDR3 region: CASSLRNLGTGTYEQYF. CDR3 coding DNA: TGTGCCAGCAGCTTACGCAATCTGGGGACAGGGACATACGAGCAGTACTTC.

Worth noting for this clonotype: At one boundary the junction diverges from the germline segment, which might be a read error. The chain couples TRBV2 to TRBJ1-2; TRBD1 matches 7 bases. Germline loops: CDR1 SNHLY, CDR2 FYNNEI. The CDR3 spans 14 residues. Here the CDR3 DNA reads TGTGCCAGCAGAGGGAGGGGGCGAGAGTATGGCCACACCTTC. Translating it yields CASRGRGREYGHTF.

This clonotype showed up many times. The V gene is TRBV7-2, the J gene TRBJ1-2; possible D gene TRBD1, 5 bases. Germline values: CDR1 SGHTA, CDR2 FQGNSA. There are 14 residues in the CDR3. Trimming cost V 6 bases and J 2 bases, with 13 bases left between them. The CDR3 nucleotides are TGTGCCAGCAGTCTTCAGGGTTTCAACTATGGCTACACCTTC. This codes for CASSLQGFNYGYTF. Filled out from reference TRBV7-2 and TRBJ1-2, the complete variable domain reads GAGVSQSPSNKVTEKGKDVELRCDPISGHTALYWYRQSLGQGLEFLIYFQGNSAPDKSGLPSDRFSAERTGGSVSTLTIQRTQQEDSAVYLCASSLQGFNYGYTFGSGTRLTVV.

In its sample, this clonotype was seen once. The chain links TRBV27 to TRBJ2-4, with D tentatively TRBD1 (6 bases). The germline V gene has CDR1 MNHEY and CDR2 SMNVEV (reference sequence). Trimming took 6 bases from V and 0 from J, leaving 9 bases between them. CDR3 length: 14 residues. CDR3 residues: CASSGTLAKNIQYF. The CDR3 DNA follows: TGTGCCAGCAGCGGGACACTAGCCAAAAACATTCAGTACTTC.

This clonotype was detected only a few times. Since a much larger clone is just one base distant, this may be a read error. V usage is TRBV20-1 and J usage is TRBJ2-1; D uncertain. The CDR3 totals 15 residues. With 1 base removed from V and 3 bases from J, the gap between germline ends came to 13 bases. The V gene's germline CDR1 is DFQATT and CDR2 SNEGSKA (reference sequence). CDR3 sequence (DNA): TGCAGTGCTAGAGTAAGTAACTGGAGCTACAATGAGCAGTTCTTC. Translated: CSARVSNWSYNEQFF.

The table lists this clonotype with many counts. V gene TRBV28 combines with J gene TRBJ2-7; D is possibly TRBD2 (6 bases). The CDR3 runs 13 residues. Germline lookup yields CDR1 MDHEN and CDR2 SYDVKM. V lost 5 bases, J lost 3 bases, and 11 bases lay in between. CDR3 bases: TGTGCCAGCAGTGTAGCGGTGCTCTACGAGCAGTACTTC. This encodes CASSVAVLYEQYF.

The rearrangement uses TRBV7-9 and TRBJ2-3; no definite D call. Trimming removed 0 bases from V and 7 bases from J, with 8 bases in between. This CDR3 is built from 13 residues. From germline, CDR1 is SEHNR and CDR2 FQNEAQ (reference sequence). This CDR3 is CASSLAGKNTQYF. The CDR3 nucleotides are TGTGCCAGCAGCTTAGCGGGAAAAAATACGCAGTATTTT. The whole variable domain, remainder taken from reference TRBV7-9 and TRBJ2-3, is DTGVSQNPRHKITKRGQNVTFRCDPISEHNRLYWYRQTLGQGPEFLTYFQNEAQLEKSRLLSDRFSAERPKGSFSTLEIQRTEQGDSAMYLCASSLAGKNTQYFGPGTRLTVL.

The chain has TRBV12-3 or TRBV12-4 and TRBJ2-3; 9 bases agree with TRBD2. The V segment lost 7 bases and the J segment 1 base; nucleotides outside the gene matches: 18. The CDR3 is made up of 19 amino acids. The CDR3 DNA follows: TGTGCCAGCACTCAAGAGTTGGGCGGGGGGGTAGAGCGCACAGATACGCAGTATTTT. It encodes CASTQELGGGVERTDTQYF.

The J gene is TRBJ2-7, the V gene TRBV12-3 or TRBV12-4; perhaps TRBD1 as D (6 bases). Trimming shortened V by 5 bases and J by 11 bases, and 13 bases separated the two germline ends. This CDR3 is 11 amino acids long. This CDR3 reads CASSGDTREYF. Here the CDR3 DNA reads TGTGCCAGCAGTGGGGACACCCGTGAGTACTTC.